One and the same sample provided the 9 T cell receptor beta chains below, sequenced in a study of shared clonotypes between healthy human individuals. Sequenced by immunoSEQ multiplex PCR; TCRdb stores in-frame clones only, minus some. The sample yields 180,000 or so clones, over 85% seen once. The sequencing sample was made of naive CD4+ T cells sorted from blood. Subset defined: CD45RA+ positively selected. Every receptor here comes from a woman aged 25 to 45 in good health.

This sequence joins TRBV6-5 and TRBJ2-7; TRBD1 matches 8 bases. Germline CDR1 MNHEY, CDR2 SVGAGI. This CDR3 region has 14 residues. V trimming: 5 bases; J trimming: 6 bases; junction bases outside the gene matches: 9. CDR3 sequence reads: CASSTGGGIGEQYF. The CDR3 DNA reads TGTGCCAGCAGTACAGGGGGTGGGATCGGCGAGCAGTACTTC.

This chain links TRBV9 with TRBJ2-1, with D hard to call. V was trimmed by 3 bases and J by 9 bases, leaving 13 bases between them. The CDR3 runs to 13 residues. CDR1 and CDR2 from the germline V gene are SGDLS and YYNGEE. Here the CDR3 DNA reads TGTGCCAGCAGCGCCCCTCTTACGCCTGAGCAGTTCTTC. This encodes CASSAPLTPEQFF.

This sequence joins TRBV7-3 and TRBJ2-3; 13 nucleotides match TRBD2. The CDR3 extends over 19 amino acids. CDR1 and CDR2 (germline): SGHTA, FQGTGA. With V trimmed by 5 bases and J by 0 bases, 11 bases remained unmatched. The CDR3 region has the DNA TGTGCCAGCAGCCCCCGGAGGACTAGCGGGAGATCTAGCACAGATACGCAGTATTTT. Its translation: CASSPRRTSGRSSTDTQYF.

The J gene is TRBJ2-7, the V gene TRBV10-3, with TRBD2 identical over 8 bases. This CDR3 has 13 amino acids. Germline V CDR1 and CDR2: ENHRY, SYGVKD. The V gene end was trimmed by 8 bases and the J gene end by 3 bases; junction bases not matched to a gene: 6. This CDR3 reads CAISWTSSYEQYF. CDR3 DNA sequence: TGTGCCATCTCCTGGACTAGCAGCTACGAGCAGTACTTC.

The V gene is TRBV7-9, the J gene TRBJ1-2; possible D gene TRBD1, 6 bases. Trimming pared 5 bases from V and 2 bases from J, leaving 15 bases between. Germline loops: CDR1 SEHNR, CDR2 FQNEAQ (reference sequence). The CDR3 extends over 15 amino acids. The CDR3 sequence is CASSTFLQGNYGYTF. The CDR3 nucleotides read TGTGCCAGCAGCACCTTTCTCCAGGGGAACTATGGCTACACCTTC.

The chain joins TRBV7-9 to TRBJ2-7, with 14 bases identical to TRBD2. The CDR3 contains 15 residues. Trimming took 2 bases from V and 6 from J; bases not matched to a gene: 3. Germline lookup yields CDR1 SEHNR and CDR2 FQNEAQ (reference sequence). CDR3 amino acids: CASSLRGLAGGEQYF. CDR3 nucleotide sequence: TGTGCCAGCAGCTTACGTGGACTAGCGGGAGGCGAGCAGTACTTC.

This chain links TRBV7-9 with TRBJ2-5; 7 bases match TRBD1. The CDR3 consists of 15 residues. CDR1 SEHNR and CDR2 FQNEAQ come from the germline V gene (reference sequence). Trimming removed 5 bases from V and 4 bases from J; junction bases left unmatched: 10. The CDR3 is CASSPRRTGRETQYF. The CDR3 DNA reads as TGTGCCAGCAGCCCACGCCGGACAGGTAGAGAGACCCAGTACTTC.

This clone was seen more than once but under ten times. The chain uses TRBV7-9 and TRBJ1-2; D is possibly TRBD1 (6 bases). CDR1 and CDR2 (germline): SEHNR, FQNEAQ (reference sequence). CDR3 size: 15 residues. Trimming cost V 5 bases and J 4 bases, with 17 bases left between them. The CDR3 reads CASSLVGGGSYGYTF. The DNA of the CDR3 is TGTGCCAGCAGCCTCGTCGGAGGGGGAAGCTATGGCTACACCTTC. The complete variable domain, with remaining parts taken from reference TRBV7-9 and TRBJ1-2, reads DTGVSQNPRHKITKRGQNVTFRCDPISEHNRLYWYRQTLGQGPEFLTYFQNEAQLEKSRLLSDRFSAERPKGSFSTLEIQRTEQGDSAMYLCASSLVGGGSYGYTFGSGTRLTVV.

The chain uses TRBV18 and TRBJ2-7; TRBD2 agrees at 9 bases. From germline, CDR1 is KGHSH and CDR2 LQKENI. V gave up 4 bases and J gave up 1 base; unmatched junction bases: 8. The CDR3 is made up of 16 amino acids. The CDR3 DNA sequence: TGTGCCAGCTCACTGCCCCTAGCGGGAAAGTCCTACGAGCAGTACTTC. It translates to CASSLPLAGKSYEQYF.